This T cell receptor beta chain was sequenced during a study of blood T cell repertoires in COVID-19. The CDR3 extends over 15 amino acids. The V gene end was trimmed by 7 bases and the J gene end by 6 bases; junction bases not matched to a gene: 6. Germline V gene data show CDR1 as SQVTM and CDR2 as ANQGSEA. The method was immunoSEQ multiplex PCR; TCRdb's version includes in-frame clones alone and lacks a portion of them. Here the sample spans a few hundred thousand clones, about 80% being singletons. Participants were placed into cohorts based on the clinical history they reported. The receptor was derived from a man aged 45 to 65 who had recovered from COVID-19. This sequence joins TRBV29-1 and TRBJ2-1, with 16 bases fitting TRBD2. The sequencing input was PBMCs or T cells enriched from blood (not recorded which). In DNA form, the CDR3 reads TGCAGCGCTGGGGGGACTAGCGGGAGGGCCAATGAGCAGTTCTTC. This translates into CSAGGTSGRANEQFF.